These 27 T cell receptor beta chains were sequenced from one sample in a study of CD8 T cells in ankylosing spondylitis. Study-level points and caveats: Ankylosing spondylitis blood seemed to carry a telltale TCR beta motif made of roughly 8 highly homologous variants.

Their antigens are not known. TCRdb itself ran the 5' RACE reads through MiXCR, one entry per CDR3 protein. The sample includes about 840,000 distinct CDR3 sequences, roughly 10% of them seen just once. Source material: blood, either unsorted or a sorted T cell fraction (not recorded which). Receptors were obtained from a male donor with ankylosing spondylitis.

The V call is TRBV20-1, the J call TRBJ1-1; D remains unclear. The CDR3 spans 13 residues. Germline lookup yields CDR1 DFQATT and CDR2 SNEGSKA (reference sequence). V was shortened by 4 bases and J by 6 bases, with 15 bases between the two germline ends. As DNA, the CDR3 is TGCAGTGCTAAACAGTCTACGGGGTCTGAAGCTTTCTTT. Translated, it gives CSAKQSTGSEAFF.

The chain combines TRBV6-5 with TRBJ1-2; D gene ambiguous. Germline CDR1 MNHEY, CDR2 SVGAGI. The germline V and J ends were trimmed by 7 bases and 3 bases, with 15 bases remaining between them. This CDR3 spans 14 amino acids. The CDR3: CASTYQALDYGYTF. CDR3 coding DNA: TGTGCCAGCACTTATCAGGCCCTTGACTATGGCTACACCTTC.

CDR3 DNA: TGTGCCAGCAGCTCAGAGCACTATGCTCCTGACAGGGCGGCCAAAAACATTCAGTACTTC. Residues: CASSSEHYAPDRAAKNIQYF. The rearrangement links TRBV11-2 to TRBJ2-4; TRBD1 matches 7 bases. Germline CDR1 is SGHAT and CDR2 is FQNNGV. The CDR3 is made up of 20 amino acids. V lost 4 bases, J lost 1 base, and 19 bases stayed unmatched.

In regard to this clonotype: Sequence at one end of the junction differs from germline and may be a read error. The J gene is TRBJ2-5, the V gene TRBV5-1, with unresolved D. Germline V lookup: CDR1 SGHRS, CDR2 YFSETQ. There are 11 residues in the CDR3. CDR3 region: CASSPSETQFF. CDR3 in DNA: TGCGCCAGCAGCCCCTCAGAGACCCAGTTCTTT.

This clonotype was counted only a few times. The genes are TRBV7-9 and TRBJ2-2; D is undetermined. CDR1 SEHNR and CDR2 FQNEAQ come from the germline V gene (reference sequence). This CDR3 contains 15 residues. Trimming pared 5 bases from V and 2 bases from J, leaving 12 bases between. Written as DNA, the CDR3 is TGTGCCAGCAGCCCTAGGTCCCCTAACACCGGGGAGCTGTTTTTT. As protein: CASSPRSPNTGELFF.

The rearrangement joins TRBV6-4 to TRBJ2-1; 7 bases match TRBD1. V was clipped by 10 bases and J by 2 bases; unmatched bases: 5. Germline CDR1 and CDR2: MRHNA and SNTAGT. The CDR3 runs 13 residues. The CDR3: CATSGTAYNEQFF. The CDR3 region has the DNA TGTGCCACCTCCGGGACAGCCTACAATGAGCAGTTCTTC.

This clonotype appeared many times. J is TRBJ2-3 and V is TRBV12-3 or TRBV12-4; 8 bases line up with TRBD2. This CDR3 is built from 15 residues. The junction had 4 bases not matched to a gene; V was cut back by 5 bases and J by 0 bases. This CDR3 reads CASSRIAGSTDTQYF. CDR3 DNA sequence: TGTGCCAGCAGTCGGATAGCGGGAAGCACAGATACGCAGTATTTT.

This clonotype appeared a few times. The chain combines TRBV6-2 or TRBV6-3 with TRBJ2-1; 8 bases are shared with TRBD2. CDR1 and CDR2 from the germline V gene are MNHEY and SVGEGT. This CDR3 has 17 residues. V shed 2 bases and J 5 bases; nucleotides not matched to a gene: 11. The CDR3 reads CASSYGSGRAHDNEQFF. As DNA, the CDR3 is TGTGCCAGCAGTTACGGTTCCGGGAGGGCCCATGACAATGAGCAGTTCTTC.

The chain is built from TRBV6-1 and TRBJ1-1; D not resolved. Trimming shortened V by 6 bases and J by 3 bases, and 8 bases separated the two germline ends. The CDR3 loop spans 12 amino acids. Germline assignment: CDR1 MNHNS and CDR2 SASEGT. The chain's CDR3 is CASSAQDTEAFF. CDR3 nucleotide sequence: TGTGCCAGCAGCGCCCAGGACACTGAAGCTTTCTTT.

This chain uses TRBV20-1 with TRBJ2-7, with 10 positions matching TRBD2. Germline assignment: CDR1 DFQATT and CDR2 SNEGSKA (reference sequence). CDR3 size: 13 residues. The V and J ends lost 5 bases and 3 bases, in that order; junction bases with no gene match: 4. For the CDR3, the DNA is TGCAGTGCTGTACTAGCGGGGCTCTACGAGCAGTACTTC. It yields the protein CSAVLAGLYEQYF.

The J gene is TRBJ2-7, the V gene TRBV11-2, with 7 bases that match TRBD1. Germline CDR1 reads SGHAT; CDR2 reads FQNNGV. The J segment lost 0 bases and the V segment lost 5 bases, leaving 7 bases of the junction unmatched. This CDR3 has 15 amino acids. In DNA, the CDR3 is TGTGCCAGCAGCCTTTGGACAGGCAACTCCTACGAGCAGTACTTC. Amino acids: CASSLWTGNSYEQYF.

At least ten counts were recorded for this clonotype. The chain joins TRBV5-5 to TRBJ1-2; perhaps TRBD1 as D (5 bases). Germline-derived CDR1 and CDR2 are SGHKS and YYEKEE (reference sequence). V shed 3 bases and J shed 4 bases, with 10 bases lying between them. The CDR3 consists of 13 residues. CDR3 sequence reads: CASSWTFGYGYTF. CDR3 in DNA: TGTGCCAGCAGCTGGACATTTGGCTATGGCTACACCTTC.

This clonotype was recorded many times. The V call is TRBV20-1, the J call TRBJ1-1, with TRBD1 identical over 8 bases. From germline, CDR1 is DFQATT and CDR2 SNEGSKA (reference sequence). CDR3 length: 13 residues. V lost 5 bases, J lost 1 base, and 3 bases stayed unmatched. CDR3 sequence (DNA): TGCAGTGCTCTGGACAGGGCGAACACTGAAGCTTTCTTT. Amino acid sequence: CSALDRANTEAFF.

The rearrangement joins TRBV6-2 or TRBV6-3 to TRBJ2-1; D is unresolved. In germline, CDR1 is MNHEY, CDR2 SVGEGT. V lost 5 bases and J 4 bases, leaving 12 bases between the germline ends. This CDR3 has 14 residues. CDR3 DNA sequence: TGTGCCAGCAGTGTTATAGGGCGATACAATGAGCAGTTCTTC. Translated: CASSVIGRYNEQFF.

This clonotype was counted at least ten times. This CDR3 reads CSALGQGSTDTQYF. Here the CDR3 DNA reads TGCAGTGCGCTAGGACAGGGGAGCACAGATACGCAGTATTTT. The chain is built from TRBV20-1 and TRBJ2-3; 9 bases fit TRBD1. V lost 6 bases, J lost 0 bases, and 4 bases stayed unmatched. There are 14 residues in the CDR3. Germline CDR1 DFQATT, CDR2 SNEGSKA (reference sequence).

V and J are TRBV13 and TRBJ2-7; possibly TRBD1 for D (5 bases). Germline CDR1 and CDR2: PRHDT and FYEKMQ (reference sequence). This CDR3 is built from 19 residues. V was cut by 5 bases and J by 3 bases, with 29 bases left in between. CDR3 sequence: CASSGSKGLLSVGNYEQYF. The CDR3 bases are TGTGCCAGCAGCGGTTCCAAGGGGTTACTATCCGTAGGCAACTACGAGCAGTACTTC.

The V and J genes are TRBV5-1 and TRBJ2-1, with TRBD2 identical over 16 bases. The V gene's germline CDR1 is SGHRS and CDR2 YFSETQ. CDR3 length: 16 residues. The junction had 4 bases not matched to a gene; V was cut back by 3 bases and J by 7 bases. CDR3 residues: CASSSEGLAGGNEQFF. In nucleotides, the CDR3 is TGCGCCAGCAGCTCGGAGGGACTAGCGGGGGGGAATGAGCAGTTCTTC.

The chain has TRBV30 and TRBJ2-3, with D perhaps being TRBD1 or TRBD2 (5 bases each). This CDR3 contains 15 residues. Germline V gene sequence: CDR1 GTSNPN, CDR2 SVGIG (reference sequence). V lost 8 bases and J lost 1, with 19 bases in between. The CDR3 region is CAAPVWGMGTDTQYF. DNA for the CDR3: TGTGCCGCCCCGGTTTGGGGGATGGGCACAGATACGCAGTATTTT.

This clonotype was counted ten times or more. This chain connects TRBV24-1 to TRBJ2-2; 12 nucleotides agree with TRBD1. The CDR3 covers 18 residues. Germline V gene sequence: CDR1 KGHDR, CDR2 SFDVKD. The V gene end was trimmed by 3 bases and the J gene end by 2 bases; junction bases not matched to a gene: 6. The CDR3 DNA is TGTGCCACCAGTGATCCGAGAGGGACAGGGGGCAACACCGGGGAGCTGTTTTTT. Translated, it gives CATSDPRGTGGNTGELFF.

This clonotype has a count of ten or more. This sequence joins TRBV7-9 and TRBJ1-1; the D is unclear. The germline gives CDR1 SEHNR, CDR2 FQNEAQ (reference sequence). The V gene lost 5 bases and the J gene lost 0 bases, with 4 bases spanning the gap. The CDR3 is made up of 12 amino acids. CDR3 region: CASSPVNTEAFF. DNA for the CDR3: TGTGCCAGCAGCCCGGTGAACACTGAAGCTTTCTTT.

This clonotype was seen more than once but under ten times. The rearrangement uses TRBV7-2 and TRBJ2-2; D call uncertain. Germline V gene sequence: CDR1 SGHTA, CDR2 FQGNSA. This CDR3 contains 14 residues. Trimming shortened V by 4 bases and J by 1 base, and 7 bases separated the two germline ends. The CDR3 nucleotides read TGTGCCAGCAGCTCCTCAGTGAACACCGGGGAGCTGTTTTTT. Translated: CASSSSVNTGELFF.

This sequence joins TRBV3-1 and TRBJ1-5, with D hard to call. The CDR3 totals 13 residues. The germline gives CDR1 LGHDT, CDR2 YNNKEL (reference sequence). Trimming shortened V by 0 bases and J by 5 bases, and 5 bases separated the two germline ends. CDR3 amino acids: CASSQEPYQPQHF. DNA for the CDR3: TGTGCCAGCAGCCAAGAACCCTATCAGCCCCAGCATTTT.

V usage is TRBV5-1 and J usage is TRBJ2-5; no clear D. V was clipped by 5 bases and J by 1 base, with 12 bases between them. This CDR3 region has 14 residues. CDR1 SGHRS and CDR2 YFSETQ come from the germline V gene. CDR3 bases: TGCGCCAGCAGGCCCGCCCAGACCCAAGAGACCCAGTACTTC. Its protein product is CASRPAQTQETQYF.

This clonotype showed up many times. The CDR3 DNA reads as TGCAGCGTTGGGCAGGGAGACCGCACAGATACGCAGTATTTT. Protein: CSVGQGDRTDTQYF. The chain is built from TRBV29-1 and TRBJ2-3, with D perhaps matching TRBD1 or TRBD2 (5 bases each). CDR1 and CDR2 (germline): SQVTM, ANQGSEA. Between the trimmed V and J ends, which lost 4 bases and 1 base, there was a span of 12 bases. This CDR3 is built from 14 residues.

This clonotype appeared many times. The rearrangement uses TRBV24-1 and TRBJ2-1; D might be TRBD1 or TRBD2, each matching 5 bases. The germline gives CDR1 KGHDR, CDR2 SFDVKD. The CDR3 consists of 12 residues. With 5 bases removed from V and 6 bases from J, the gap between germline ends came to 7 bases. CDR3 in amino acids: CATSAGTNEQFF. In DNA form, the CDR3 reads TGTGCCACCAGTGCCGGGACCAATGAGCAGTTCTTC.

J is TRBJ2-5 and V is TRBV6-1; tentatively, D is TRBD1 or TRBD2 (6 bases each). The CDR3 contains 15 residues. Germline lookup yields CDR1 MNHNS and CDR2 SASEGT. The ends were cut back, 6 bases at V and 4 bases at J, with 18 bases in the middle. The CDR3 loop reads CASRGGRGSGETQYF. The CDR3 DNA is TGTGCCAGCAGGGGCGGCAGGGGTAGCGGAGAGACCCAGTACTTC.

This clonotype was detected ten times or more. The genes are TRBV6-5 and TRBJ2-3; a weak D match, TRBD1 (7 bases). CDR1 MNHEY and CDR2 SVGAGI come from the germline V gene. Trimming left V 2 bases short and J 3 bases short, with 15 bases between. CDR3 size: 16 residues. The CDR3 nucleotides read TGTGCCAGCAGTTACCCCCCGACAGGGAGGACAGATACGCAGTATTTT. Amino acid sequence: CASSYPPTGRTDTQYF.